This T cell receptor (beta chain) was captured in a study of tissue T cells after allogeneic stem cell transplantation. Study-level information: Adult allogeneic hematopoietic cell transplant recipients with steroid-refractory graft-versus-host disease were prospectively enrolled for research autopsy. A handful of GVHD patients had recipient-origin PBMCs collected before transplant.

The protocol was immunoSEQ multiplex PCR, while the TCRdb copy is restricted to in-frame clones and leaves out a portion. Of fewer than 30,000 clones listed, approximately 83% are singletons. V was shortened by 5 bases and J by 4 bases, with 14 bases between the two germline ends. Per the germline V gene, CDR1 is LNHDA and CDR2 is SQIVND (reference sequence). The CDR3 length is 14 residues. The J gene is TRBJ1-1, the V gene TRBV19, with a weak D call TRBD1 (5 bases). The clonotype comes from a woman between 18 and 55 years old who later had graft-versus-host disease after an allogeneic stem cell transplant. The input for sequencing was blood, taken before transplantation. For the CDR3, the DNA is TGTGCCAGTAGTTTAGGGGTCGGGATCACTGAAGCTTTCTTT. This encodes CASSLGVGITEAFF.